This T cell receptor beta chain was retrieved from a study of T cell changes during pregnancy in multiple sclerosis. Assay used: immunoSEQ multiplex PCR; TCRdb lists only in-frame clones, some missing. The data show roughly 88,000 clones, roughly 90% seen once. Trimming took off 5 bases at V and 2 bases at J, with 9 bases between the two ends. Germline assignment: CDR1 MGHDK and CDR2 SYGVNS. This CDR3 contains 14 residues. This clone was seen a single time. The chain carries TRBV25-1 and TRBJ2-2, with a tentative D call TRBD1 (5 bases). The source was peripheral blood, collected in the first trimester of pregnancy. This TCR was sampled from a female donor with multiple sclerosis, enrolled in a pregnancy study. The CDR3 spells CASSRTLNTGELFF. Written as DNA, the CDR3 is TGTGCCAGCAGTAGGACACTCAACACCGGGGAGCTGTTTTTT.